These 30 T cell receptor beta chains originate from one sample sequenced in a study of cytomegalovirus exposure and HLA in healthy donors. This PCR relied on a set of 60 Vbeta primers and 13 Jbeta primers. Profiled with immunoSEQ multiplex PCR; TCRdb holds only in-frame clones, not every one. Altogether some 120,000 clones are present, about 70% being singletons, with the ten largest covering around 4.1%. The sequenced sample was PBMCs. These receptors originate from a woman aged 40 to 49 in good health and CMV-seronegative.

The chain combines TRBV5-8 with TRBJ2-7, with 12 positions matching TRBD1. Trimming removed 3 bases from V and 3 bases from J; junction bases left unmatched: 4. The CDR3 spans 15 residues. Looked up from germline, CDR1 is SGHTS and CDR2 is YDEGEE. CDR3 nucleotide sequence: TGTGCCAGCAGCTGGGGACAGGGGGCGGGCTACGAGCAGTACTTC. It is translated as CASSWGQGAGYEQYF. The full variable domain, rest sourced from reference TRBV5-8 and TRBJ2-7, is EAGVTQSPTHLIKTRGQQATLRCSPISGHTSVYWYQQALGLGLQFLLWYDEGEERNRGNFPPRFSGRQFPNYSSELNVNALELEDSALYLCASSWGQGAGYEQYFGPGTRLTVT.

J is TRBJ2-5 and V is TRBV5-1, with 15 nucleotides matching TRBD2. This CDR3 contains 15 residues. Germline lookup yields CDR1 SGHRS and CDR2 YFSETQ. The ends lost 4 bases at V and 5 bases at J; junction bases unmatched: 3. The DNA of the CDR3 is TGCGCCAGCAGCGCGGGGACTAGCGGGGGGGAGACCCAGTACTTC. This codes for CASSAGTSGGETQYF.

This chain connects TRBV15 to TRBJ1-3; maybe TRBD1 (5 bases). The CDR3 loop spans 15 amino acids. Germline V lookup: CDR1 LNHNV, CDR2 YYDKDF (reference sequence). Trimming removed 3 bases from V and 2 bases from J, with 11 bases in between. CDR3: CATSSFRQTGNTIYF. The CDR3, as DNA: TGTGCCACCAGCAGCTTTAGACAGACTGGAAACACCATATATTTT.

This clone has more than one count but fewer than ten. This chain connects TRBV5-4 to TRBJ2-1, with 7 bases identical to TRBD2. The junction had 6 bases not matched to a gene; V was cut back by 1 base and J by 5 bases. Germline V gene lookup returns CDR1 SGHNT and CDR2 YYREEE (reference sequence). This CDR3 is built from 15 residues. In DNA form, the CDR3 reads TGTGCCAGCAGCTTGTTTGGCGGGAGCGACAATGAGCAGTTCTTC. This codes for CASSLFGGSDNEQFF.

This clone showed up just a few times. The genes are TRBV28 and TRBJ1-5; D possibly corresponds to TRBD1 (5 bases). Germline V lookup: CDR1 MDHEN, CDR2 SYDVKM. Deletions cut 11 bases from V and 1 base from J, with 15 bases between. There are 14 residues in the CDR3. Here the CDR3 reads CASGGVASNQPQHF. The CDR3 nucleotides are TGTGCCTCCGGGGGTGTGGCCAGCAATCAGCCCCAGCATTTT.

The chain links TRBV7-2 to TRBJ1-1, with D uncertain. The V and J ends lost 5 bases and 11 bases respectively, with 12 bases between them. Germline CDR1 is SGHTA and CDR2 is FQGNSA. CDR3 length equals 11 residues. This CDR3 reads CASSPGQVAFF. The CDR3 nucleotides read TGTGCCAGCAGCCCCGGCCAGGTGGCTTTCTTT. The whole variable domain, filled in from reference TRBV7-2 and TRBJ1-1, reads GAGVSQSPSNKVTEKGKDVELRCDPISGHTALYWYRQSLGQGLEFLIYFQGNSAPDKSGLPSDRFSAERTGGSVSTLTIQRTQQEDSAVYLCASSPGQVAFFGQGTRLTVV.

The chain has TRBV5-1 and TRBJ2-3, with TRBD2 matching 9 bases. The CDR3 has 18 residues. V was pared by 1 base and J by 5 bases, with 14 bases of the junction left unmatched. The germline V gene encodes CDR1 SGHRS and CDR2 YFSETQ. CDR3 sequence (DNA): TGCGCCAGCAGCTTGTGGGGACTAGCCGGGAGCATCCAAGATACGCAGTATTTT. Encoded protein: CASSLWGLAGSIQDTQYF.

This sequence joins TRBV7-2 and TRBJ2-5; TRBD1 aligns across 11 bases. Matching the DNA end better, TRBJ2-7 makes the J call doubtful. The CDR3 is 14 residues long. Per the germline V gene, CDR1 is SGHTA and CDR2 is FQGNSA. CDR3 amino acids: CASSRTGGAYEQYF. The CDR3 nucleotides are TGTGCCAGCAGTCGGACAGGGGGCGCCTACGAGCAGTACTTC.

This chain uses TRBV28 with TRBJ2-1; D possibly corresponds to TRBD1 (6 bases). V was clipped by 3 bases and J by 0 bases, with 18 bases between them. CDR1 is MDHEN and CDR2 is SYDVKM in the germline V gene. CDR3 length: 18 residues. Here the CDR3 reads CASSLGAPGRSSYNEQFF. The CDR3 nucleotides are TGTGCCAGCAGTTTGGGGGCTCCGGGACGTAGCTCCTACAATGAGCAGTTCTTC.

The DNA for the CDR3 is TGTGCCAGCAGCCTCAGTCCCGGGAGGAATGAAAAACTGTTTTTT. Protein sequence: CASSLSPGRNEKLFF. V usage is TRBV7-2 and J usage is TRBJ1-4; D is uncertain. CDR1 and CDR2 (germline): SGHTA, FQGNSA. Trimming removed 5 bases from V and 5 bases from J, with 15 bases in between. The CDR3 length is 15 residues.

The chain combines TRBV5-5 with TRBJ2-2; 7 bases align to TRBD1. With 4 bases clipped from V and 0 bases from J, the junction kept 6 bases outside the gene matches. Germline CDR1 reads SGHKS; CDR2 reads YYEKEE (reference sequence). CDR3 length: 16 residues. The DNA of the CDR3 is TGTGCCAGCAGCCAGGGACAGCGACCGAACACCGGGGAGCTGTTTTTT. Encoded protein: CASSQGQRPNTGELFF.

V usage is TRBV29-1 and J usage is TRBJ1-3, with 9 bases matching TRBD1. This CDR3 is built from 13 residues. V shed 7 bases, J shed 2 bases, and the junction held 3 bases outside the gene matches. Germline-derived CDR1 and CDR2 are SQVTM and ANQGSEA. The DNA of the CDR3 is TGCAGCGCCGGGACAGGGACTGGAAACACCATATATTTT. Translating it yields CSAGTGTGNTIYF. Full variable domain (missing parts from reference TRBV29-1 and TRBJ1-3): SAVISQKPSRDICQRGTSLTIQCQVDSQVTMMFWYRQQPGQSLTLIATANQGSEATYESGFVIDKFPISRPNLTFSTLTVSNMSPEDSSIYLCSAGTGTGNTIYFGEGSWLTVV.

This clone was observed a handful of times. The chain joins TRBV11-1 to TRBJ2-3; 7 nucleotides align to TRBD1. CDR3 length: 16 amino acids. With 5 bases clipped from V and 4 bases from J, the junction kept 12 bases outside the gene matches. Germline CDR1 SGHAT, CDR2 FQDESV (reference sequence). The CDR3, as DNA: TGTGCCAGCAGCCAAGGTCTAGGGGGCAGCGCAGATACGCAGTATTTT. It translates to CASSQGLGGSADTQYF.

The table lists this clone with a few counts. This sequence joins TRBV19 and TRBJ1-2; 9 positions match TRBD1. The V gene's germline CDR1 is LNHDA and CDR2 SQIVND (reference sequence). Trimming cost V 3 bases and J 2 bases; bases outside gene matches: 1. The CDR3 runs to 14 residues. CDR3 in DNA: TGTGCCAGTAGTATCGGACAGGGGAACTATGGCTACACCTTC. Residues: CASSIGQGNYGYTF.

The rearrangement links TRBV6-6 to TRBJ1-4, with a weak D call TRBD1 (5 bases). The CDR3 spans 13 residues. Germline V CDR1 and CDR2: MNHNY, SVGAGI (reference sequence). Trimming cost V 8 bases and J 4 bases, with 11 bases left between them. The CDR3 sequence is CASEAGLNEKLFF. CDR3 in DNA: TGTGCCAGCGAGGCAGGGCTTAATGAAAAACTGTTTTTT.

The CDR3 DNA reads TGTGCCAGTAGTATTACAGCATATCAGCCCCAGCATTTT. It yields the protein CASSITAYQPQHF. V usage is TRBV19 and J usage is TRBJ1-5; no reliable D call. Looked up from germline, CDR1 is LNHDA and CDR2 is SQIVND (reference sequence). Trimming took 3 bases from V and 5 from J, leaving 8 bases between them. This CDR3 contains 13 residues.

The rearrangement uses TRBV7-9 and TRBJ1-2; possible D gene TRBD1, 5 bases. Trimming shortened V by 5 bases and J by 5 bases, and 15 bases separated the two germline ends. The CDR3 has 14 amino acids. Germline V gene lookup returns CDR1 SEHNR and CDR2 FQNEAQ (reference sequence). The CDR3 region is CASSPPLREYGYTF. The CDR3 DNA reads as TGTGCCAGCAGCCCCCCCCTCAGGGAATATGGCTACACCTTC.

This clone was observed a handful of times. Other DNA sequences from this sample encode an identical CDR3 as well. The chain recombines TRBV4-2 with TRBJ2-2; 8 bases are a match to TRBD1. The CDR3 length is 15 residues. CDR1 is LGHNA and CDR2 is YNFKEQ in the germline V gene. Trimming took 4 bases from V and 1 from J; bases not matched to a gene: 2. CDR3 protein: CASSPGTGNTGELFF. The CDR3 nucleotides are TGTGCCAGCAGCCCCGGGACAGGGAACACCGGGGAGCTGTTTTTT.

The V gene is TRBV19, the J gene TRBJ2-7; unclear D gene. CDR1 is LNHDA, CDR2 SQIVND, per germline (reference sequence). The CDR3 extends over 14 amino acids. With 3 bases removed from V and 3 bases from J, the gap between germline ends came to 12 bases. Here the CDR3 DNA reads TGTGCCAGTAGTATGAGACCCCAGGACTACGAGCAGTACTTC. It is translated as CASSMRPQDYEQYF. The full variable domain, its missing parts supplied by reference TRBV19 and TRBJ2-7, is DGGITQSPKYLFRKEGQNVTLSCEQNLNHDAMYWYRQDPGQGLRLIYYSQIVNDFQKGDIAEGYSVSREKKESFPLTVTSAQKNPTAFYLCASSMRPQDYEQYFGPGTRLTVT.

V gene TRBV7-2 combines with J gene TRBJ1-1; TRBD1 is a possible D gene (6 bases). V was trimmed by 6 bases and J by 0 bases, leaving 14 bases between them. CDR3 length equals 15 residues. Germline CDR1 is SGHTA and CDR2 is FQGNSA. The CDR3 loop reads CASRDSIRMNTEAFF. The DNA for the CDR3 is TGTGCCAGCAGGGACAGCATCCGCATGAACACTGAAGCTTTCTTT.

The chain recombines TRBV7-2 with TRBJ2-7, with unresolved D. Germline assignment: CDR1 SGHTA and CDR2 FQGNSA. Between the trimmed V and J ends, which lost 6 bases and 7 bases, there was a span of 10 bases. The CDR3 length is 11 residues. The CDR3 region has the DNA TGTGCCAGCAGTCCCTCCCTGGAGCAGTACTTC. This codes for CASSPSLEQYF. Drawing the rest from reference TRBV7-2 and TRBJ2-7, the complete variable domain is GAGVSQSPSNKVTEKGKDVELRCDPISGHTALYWYRQSLGQGLEFLIYFQGNSAPDKSGLPSDRFSAERTGGSVSTLTIQRTQQEDSAVYLCASSPSLEQYFGPGTRLTVT.

J is TRBJ1-2 and V is TRBV5-1; 10 bases line up with TRBD1. Germline values: CDR1 SGHRS, CDR2 YFSETQ. V gave up 2 bases and J gave up 5 bases; unmatched junction bases: 6. The CDR3 is 15 residues long. The CDR3 is CASSLDRQGAYGYTF. The CDR3 nucleotides are TGCGCCAGCAGCTTAGACCGACAGGGGGCATATGGCTACACCTTC.

This clone was detected once. The CDR3 protein is CSVEDRGLAGGRPYNEQFF. DNA for the CDR3: TGCAGCGTTGAAGATCGAGGACTAGCGGGAGGAAGGCCCTACAATGAGCAGTTCTTC. V and J are TRBV29-1 and TRBJ2-1, with TRBD2 matching over 14 bases. The CDR3 spans 19 residues. Germline loops: CDR1 SQVTM, CDR2 ANQGSEA. The ends lost 0 bases at V and 2 bases at J; junction bases unmatched: 9.

The J gene is TRBJ2-7, the V gene TRBV7-8; TRBD2 matches at 10 bases. Germline V lookup: CDR1 SGHVS, CDR2 FQNEAQ. J gave up 1 base and V 1 base, and 1 base lay outside the gene matches. This CDR3 has 15 residues. CDR3 DNA sequence: TGTGCCAGCAGCTTAGAACTAGCGGGGTCCTACGAGCAGTACTTC. Its protein is CASSLELAGSYEQYF.

The V gene is TRBV7-9, the J gene TRBJ2-1; 11 bases map to TRBD2. Losses at the gene ends were 4 bases for V and 8 bases for J; bases not matched to a gene: 7. This CDR3 has 15 residues. Germline V gene data show CDR1 as SEHNR and CDR2 as FQNEAQ (reference sequence). The CDR3 region is CASSSRLAGGYEQFF. The CDR3 DNA is TGTGCCAGCAGCTCGCGGCTAGCGGGGGGATATGAGCAGTTCTTC.

The chain employs TRBV7-2 and TRBJ1-5; 8 bases are shared with TRBD1. The CDR3 has 14 amino acids. Germline V gene data show CDR1 as SGHTA and CDR2 as FQGNSA. The J segment lost 4 bases and the V segment lost 4 bases, leaving 3 bases of the junction unmatched. Here the CDR3 reads CASSWTGNNQPQHF. The CDR3 DNA sequence: TGTGCCAGCAGCTGGACAGGGAATAATCAGCCCCAGCATTTT.

The chain joins TRBV28 to TRBJ1-5; TRBD1 matches 9 bases. The germline gives CDR1 MDHEN, CDR2 SYDVKM. The ends lost 2 bases at V and 7 bases at J; junction bases unmatched: 6. The CDR3 runs to 15 residues. The CDR3 spells CASSLPGQGWQPQHF. CDR3 coding DNA: TGTGCCAGCAGTTTACCGGGACAGGGTTGGCAGCCCCAGCATTTT.

The rearrangement links TRBV6-5 to TRBJ2-3, with TRBD2 matching 8 bases. This CDR3 is built from 14 residues. V lost 5 bases to trimming and J lost 4 bases; unmatched junction nucleotides: 5. The germline V gene encodes CDR1 MNHEY and CDR2 SVGAGI. CDR3 in DNA: TGTGCCAGCAGTCAAGGACTAGCTCCAGATACGCAGTATTTT. Its protein product is CASSQGLAPDTQYF.

Comment on this clone: Its ends do not fully match the called genes, so a read error is possible. The chain couples TRBV7-7 to TRBJ2-7, with 7 positions matching TRBD1. CDR1 and CDR2 (germline): SSHAT, FNYEAQ (reference sequence). CDR3 length: 13 amino acids. CDR3 in amino acids: CASSQGQNYEQYF. The CDR3 bases are TGTGCTAGCAGCCAGGGACAGAACTACGAGCAGTACTTC. The entire variable domain, with the rest obtained from reference TRBV7-7 and TRBJ2-7, is as follows: GAGVSQSPRYKVTKRGQDVTLRCDPISSHATLYWYQQALGQGPEFLTYFNYEAQPDKSGLPSDRFSAERPEGSISTLTIQRTEQRDSAMYRCASSQGQNYEQYFGPGTRLTVT.

The chain joins TRBV11-2 to TRBJ2-3, with 13 bases that match TRBD2. This CDR3 comprises 16 residues. V dropped 5 bases and J dropped 6; count of bases not matched to a gene: 8. CDR1 is SGHAT and CDR2 is FQNNGV in the germline V gene. DNA for the CDR3: TGTGCCAGCAGCCCCGGGACTAGCGGGGTAATGGATACGCAGTATTTT. It yields the protein CASSPGTSGVMDTQYF.